This TCR beta chain stems from a study of T-cell reconstitution after alpha-beta-depleted transplantation in children. General study points: T-cell numbers and diversity one year post-transplant derived largely from freshly generated T cells. The study reportedly traced alpha-beta T cells about two months after transplant to several hundred expanded graft clones. The study traced high day-60 TCRbeta diversity in some patients to surviving recipient T cells and thymic progenitors.

For TCRbeta, the library was prepared with unique molecular identifiers. TCRdb analysed the PCR reads with MiXCR anew, one entry per CDR3 protein. Of approximately 200,000 distinct CDR3 sequences in the sample, 5% to 6.5% were seen once. V shed 8 bases, J shed 3 bases, and the junction held 5 bases outside the gene matches. CDR3 size: 13 residues. Per the germline V gene, CDR1 is MDHEN and CDR2 is SYDVKM. This clonotype occurred many times. Its antigen is not known. This sequence was found in a girl less than two years old with combined immunodeficiency, due to receive a stem cell transplant. The chain employs TRBV28 and TRBJ2-3; 7 nucleotides align to TRBD2. The specimen comprised PBMCs, sampled before TCRalphabeta/CD19-depleted stem cell transplant. CDR3 in DNA: TGTGCCAGCGGACTCGGGGGGACAGATACGCAGTATTTT. It is translated as CASGLGGTDTQYF.